The subject of this entry is one TCR beta chain. Its antigen is as yet unknown. The identical CDR3 is also encoded by other nucleotide sequences in the sample. The germline gives CDR1 MNHEY, CDR2 SMNVEV (reference sequence). The CDR3 length is 13 residues. The ends lost 5 bases at V and 7 bases at J; junction bases unmatched: 4. The data originate from a study of Tregs in tolerant kidney transplant recipients. About the research overall: Mixed chimerism was transient after nonmyeloablative marrow transplants from related graft donors.

Broader study findings: For some patients, primers changed over time, blocking nucleotide-level comparison. Antigen-driven expansion was suggested because donor-specific Tregs expanded more than all Tregs in tolerant patients.

CD4+CD25+CD127- Tregs, CD4+CD25- non-Tregs, CD4 and CD8 cells were sorted. TCRdb's copy holds only in-frame clones and misses some; the assay was immunoSEQ multiplex PCR. Found here are some 66,000 clones, over 85% of them singletons; the top ten hold roughly 9.8%. The sequencing here drew on CD8+ T cells from blood, taken before the transplant. The gene calls are TRBV27 and TRBJ2-1, with 8 positions matching TRBD1. This receptor was obtained from a human donor who received a combined kidney and bone marrow transplant. For the CDR3, the DNA is TGTGCCAGCAGTCCTCGGACAGGGAATGAGCAGTTCTTC. As protein: CASSPRTGNEQFF.